This T cell receptor beta chain was retrieved from a study of cytomegalovirus exposure and HLA in healthy donors. As regards this clone: What it recognizes is unknown.

Germline V gives CDR1 LNHDA, CDR2 SQIVND (reference sequence). The ends were cut back, 7 bases at V and 10 bases at J, with 17 bases in the middle. The CDR3 consists of 14 residues. The PCR ran on 60 Vbeta and 13 Jbeta primers. Sequenced by immunoSEQ multiplex PCR; TCRdb stores in-frame clones only, minus some. The repertoire holds 150,000 to 200,000 clones, with roughly 74% as singletons. Study observations and caveats: As a later analysis showed, a missense DCLRE1C variant was linked to trimming of TCR beta V- and J-genes.

The sequence derives from a woman aged 40 to 50 in good health and CMV-seropositive. Specimen: PBMCs. This chain connects TRBV19 to TRBJ1-6; unclear D gene. The CDR3 DNA sequence: TGTGCCAGTAAGGTCGCGAATCGGGTGTCACCCCTCCACTTT. It is translated as CASKVANRVSPLHF.